These T cell receptor beta chains were read from a single sample in a study of blood T cell repertoires in COVID-19. TCRdb's copy holds only in-frame clones and misses some; the assay was immunoSEQ multiplex PCR. The profile shows about 270,000 clones, more than 85% of them singletons. The sequencing sample was made of PBMCs or T cells enriched from blood (not recorded which). These receptors were taken from a man between 35 and 55 years old who had been exposed to COVID-19. The CDR3 runs from the conserved cysteine through the conserved F or W. The D gene is left open where the match is weak. Size values are once, few and many counts, or a class for expanded clones, and some rows have none.

d_call	v_call	clone_size	j_call	cdr3_aa	cdr3_nt
TRBD2	TRBV28	.	TRBJ2-3	CASSFLAGDATDTQYF	TGTGCCAGCAGTTTCCTAGCGGGAGATGCTACAGATACGCAGTATTTT
.	TRBV13	.	TRBJ1-4	CASSLLAANEKLFF	TGTGCCAGCAGCTTATTGGCAGCTAATGAAAAACTGTTTTTT
TRBD2	TRBV5-4	.	TRBJ2-5	CASSRAGGDRETQYF	TGTGCCAGCAGCCGGGCGGGAGGCGACAGAGAGACCCAGTACTTC
TRBD2	TRBV5-1	.	TRBJ2-5	CASSDGLAGVDQETQYF	TGCGCCAGCAGCGACGGACTAGCGGGAGTCGACCAAGAGACCCAGTACTTC
.	TRBV19	.	TRBJ1-6	CASQSVYNSPLHF	TGTGCCAGTCAGAGCGTTTATAATTCACCCCTCCACTTT
.	TRBV4-1	.	TRBJ2-7	CASSQDPLARNEQYF	TGCGCCAGCAGCCAAGATCCCCTAGCTCGCAACGAGCAGTACTTC
.	TRBV19	.	TRBJ1-1	CASSSSDRIREAFF	TGTGCCAGTAGTTCCTCCGACAGGATCCGTGAAGCTTTCTTT
TRBD1	TRBV5-1	.	TRBJ1-3	CASSFGQEGGNTIYF	TGCGCCAGCAGCTTTGGACAGGAGGGAGGAAACACCATATATTTT
TRBD1	TRBV11-2	.	TRBJ2-2	CASSVDRGLGELFF	TGTGCCAGCAGCGTAGACAGGGGCTTAGGGGAGCTGTTTTTT
.	TRBV30	few	TRBJ1-4	CAWVSPGRDFEKLFF	TGTGCCTGGGTGTCTCCAGGGAGGGATTTCGAAAAACTGTTTTTT
TRBD1	TRBV27	.	TRBJ2-2	CASRWDRVTGELFF	TGTGCCAGCAGATGGGACAGAGTCACCGGGGAGCTGTTTTTT
.	TRBV5-4	.	TRBJ2-1	CASSLAGSSYNEQFF	TGTGCCAGCAGCTTGGCGGGAAGCTCCTACAATGAGCAGTTCTTC
TRBD2	TRBV5-1	.	TRBJ2-2	CASSLELAGINTGELFF	TGCGCCAGCAGCTTGGAACTAGCGGGGATAAACACCGGGGAGCTGTTTTTT
.	TRBV5-6	.	TRBJ1-6	CASSPTVTRTSSPLHF	TGTGCCAGCAGCCCCACGGTTACTAGAACAAGTTCACCCCTCCACTTT